This TCR beta chain stems from a study of STAT5B mutations in CD4+ large granular lymphocyte leukemia. Generated by immunoSEQ multiplex PCR, the TCRdb table keeps only in-frame clones and is missing some. The table shows about 30,000 clones, with 75% to 85% occurring only once. This CDR3 is built from 15 residues. Germline V gene sequence: CDR1 LGHNA, CDR2 YSLEER. Deletions cut 0 bases from V and 6 bases from J, with 11 bases between. The material sequenced was CD4+ T cells from blood buffy coats. The TCR originated in a human donor in good health. This chain links TRBV4-3 with TRBJ2-2; D perhaps matches TRBD2 (6 bases). CDR3 sequence (DNA): TGCGCCAGCAGCCAAGATTTTCCGGGGGCCGGGGAGCTGTTTTTT. Encoded protein: CASSQDFPGAGELFF.